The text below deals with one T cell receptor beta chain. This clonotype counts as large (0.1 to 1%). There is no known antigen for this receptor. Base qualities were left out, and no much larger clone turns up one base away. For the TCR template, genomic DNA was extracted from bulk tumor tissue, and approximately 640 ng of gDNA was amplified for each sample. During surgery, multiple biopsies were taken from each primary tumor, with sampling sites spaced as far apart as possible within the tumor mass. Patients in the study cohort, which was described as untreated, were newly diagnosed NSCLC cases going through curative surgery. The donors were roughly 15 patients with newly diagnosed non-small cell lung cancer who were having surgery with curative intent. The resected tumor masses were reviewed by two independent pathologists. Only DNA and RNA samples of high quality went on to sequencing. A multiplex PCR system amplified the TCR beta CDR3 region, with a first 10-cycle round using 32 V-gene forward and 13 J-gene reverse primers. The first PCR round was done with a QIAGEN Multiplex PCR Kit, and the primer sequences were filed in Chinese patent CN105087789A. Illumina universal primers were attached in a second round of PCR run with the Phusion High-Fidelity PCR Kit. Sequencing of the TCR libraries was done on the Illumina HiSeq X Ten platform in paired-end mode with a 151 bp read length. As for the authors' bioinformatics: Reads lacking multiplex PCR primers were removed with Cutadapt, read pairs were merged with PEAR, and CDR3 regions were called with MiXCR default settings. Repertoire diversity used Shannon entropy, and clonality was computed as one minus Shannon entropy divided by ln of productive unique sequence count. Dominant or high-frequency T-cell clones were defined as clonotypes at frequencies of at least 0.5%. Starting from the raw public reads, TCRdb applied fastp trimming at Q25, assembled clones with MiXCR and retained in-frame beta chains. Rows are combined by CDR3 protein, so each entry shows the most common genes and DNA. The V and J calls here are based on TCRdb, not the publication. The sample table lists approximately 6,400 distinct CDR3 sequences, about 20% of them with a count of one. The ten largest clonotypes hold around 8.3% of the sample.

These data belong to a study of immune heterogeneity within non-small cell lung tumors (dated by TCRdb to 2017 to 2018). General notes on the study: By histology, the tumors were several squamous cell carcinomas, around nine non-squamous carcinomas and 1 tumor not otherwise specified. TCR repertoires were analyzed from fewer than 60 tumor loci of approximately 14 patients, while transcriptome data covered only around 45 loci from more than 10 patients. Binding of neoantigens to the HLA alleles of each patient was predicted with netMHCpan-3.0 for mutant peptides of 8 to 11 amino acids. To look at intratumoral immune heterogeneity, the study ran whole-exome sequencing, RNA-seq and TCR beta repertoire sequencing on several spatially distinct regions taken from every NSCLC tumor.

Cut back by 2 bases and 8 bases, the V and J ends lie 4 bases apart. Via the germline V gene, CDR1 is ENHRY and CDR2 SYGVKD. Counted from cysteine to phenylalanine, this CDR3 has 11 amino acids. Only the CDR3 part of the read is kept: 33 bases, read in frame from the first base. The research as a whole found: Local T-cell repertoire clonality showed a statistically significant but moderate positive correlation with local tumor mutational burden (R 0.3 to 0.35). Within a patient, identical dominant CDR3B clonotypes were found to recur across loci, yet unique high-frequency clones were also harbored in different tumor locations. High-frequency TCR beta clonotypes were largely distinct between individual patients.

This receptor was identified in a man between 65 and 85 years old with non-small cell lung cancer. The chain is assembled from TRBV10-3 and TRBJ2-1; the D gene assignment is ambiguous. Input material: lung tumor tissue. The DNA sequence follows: TGTGCCATCAGTGAGGGATATGAGCAGTTCTTC. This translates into CAISEGYEQFF.